The text below deals with one T cell receptor (beta chain). Antigen unknown. Deep-level settings were used for running the assay. Profiling relied on immunoSEQ multiplex PCR, and the TCRdb table lists in-frame clones only, not all of them. Of about 2 million clones in the sample, approximately 94% were seen once. This record belongs to a study of shared clonotypes between healthy human individuals. Study-wide context: Donors, aged 18 to 49, were a couple of women and a few men. Findings and limits, study-wide: Non-shared clonotypes displayed generation probabilities falling below those of clonotypes present in all four donors.

CD8 cells classed as naive were CD45RO-negative and positively selected for CCR7, excluding terminally differentiated effector memory CD45RA+ cells. The donors were adults (healthy and HIV-negative) with no recent acute infections or vaccinations. The clonotype originates from a man aged 18-30 years in good health. Sequencing used naive CD8+ T cells sorted from blood.

CDR3 amino acids: CASSDRDQPQHF. CDR3 DNA: TGTGCCAGTAGCGACAGAGATCAGCCCCAGCATTTT. V usage is TRBV19 and J usage is TRBJ1-5, with a tentative D call TRBD1 (5 bases). Germline V gives CDR1 LNHDA, CDR2 SQIVND (reference sequence). The CDR3 runs 12 residues. Deletions cut 6 bases from V and 5 bases from J, with 8 bases between.